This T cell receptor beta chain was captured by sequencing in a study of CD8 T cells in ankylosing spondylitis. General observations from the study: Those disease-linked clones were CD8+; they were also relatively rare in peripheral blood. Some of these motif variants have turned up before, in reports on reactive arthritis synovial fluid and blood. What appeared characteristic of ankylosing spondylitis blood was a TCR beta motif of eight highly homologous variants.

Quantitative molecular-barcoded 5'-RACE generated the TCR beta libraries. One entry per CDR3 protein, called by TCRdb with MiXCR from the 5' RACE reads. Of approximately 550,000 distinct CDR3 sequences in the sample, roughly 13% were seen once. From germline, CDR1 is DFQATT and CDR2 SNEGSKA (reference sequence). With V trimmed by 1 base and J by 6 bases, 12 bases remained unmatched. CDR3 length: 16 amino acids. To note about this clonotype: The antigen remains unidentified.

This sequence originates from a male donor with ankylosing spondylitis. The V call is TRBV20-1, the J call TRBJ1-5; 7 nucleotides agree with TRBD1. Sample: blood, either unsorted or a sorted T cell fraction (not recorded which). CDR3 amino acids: CSARGQGRLAGQPQHF. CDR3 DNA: TGCAGTGCTAGAGGACAGGGCCGACTAGCAGGTCAGCCCCAGCATTTT.